This T cell receptor beta chain was captured by sequencing in a study of CD8+CD57+ T cells in acquired aplastic anemia. It was genomic DNA that served as the template for profiling TCR beta VDJ and CDR3. TCRdb itself ran the reads through MiXCR, one entry per CDR3 protein. Of 400,000 to 600,000 distinct CDR3 sequences in the sample, roughly a third were seen once. In patients chosen for sequencing, flow cytometry had shown CD8+CD57+ cell expansion. Germline V lookup: CDR1 KGHDR, CDR2 SFDVKD. CDR3 length: 12 residues. Trimming took 9 bases from V and 3 from J; bases not matched to a gene: 3. Specimen: sorted CD4+, CD8+, or CD8+CD57+ T cells (not recorded which) from PBMCs. This chain joins TRBV24-1 and TRBJ2-7; 8 nucleotides agree with TRBD2. This clonotype was obtained from a human donor with aplastic anemia. The CDR3 nucleotides are TGTGCCACCTCGGGGGGGGGCTACGAGCAGTACTTC. Translating it yields CATSGGGYEQYF.